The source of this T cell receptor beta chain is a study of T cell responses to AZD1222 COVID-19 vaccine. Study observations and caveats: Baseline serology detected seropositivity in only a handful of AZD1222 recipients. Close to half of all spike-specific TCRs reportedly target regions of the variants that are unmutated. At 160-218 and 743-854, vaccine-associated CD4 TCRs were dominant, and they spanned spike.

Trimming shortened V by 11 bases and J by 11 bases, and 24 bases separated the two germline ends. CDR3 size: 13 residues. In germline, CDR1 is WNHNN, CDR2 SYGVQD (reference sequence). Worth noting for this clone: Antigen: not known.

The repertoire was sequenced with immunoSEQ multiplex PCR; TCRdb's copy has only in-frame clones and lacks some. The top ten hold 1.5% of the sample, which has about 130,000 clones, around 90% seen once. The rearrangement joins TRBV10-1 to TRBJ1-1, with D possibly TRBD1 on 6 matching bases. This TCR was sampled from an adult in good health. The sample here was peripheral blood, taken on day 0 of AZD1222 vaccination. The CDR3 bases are TGCGCCTCCAAGAACAGGAGGGGGATCTATGCTTTCTTT. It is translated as CASKNRRGIYAFF.